This T cell receptor beta chain was sequenced during a study of cytomegalovirus exposure and HLA in healthy donors. Profiled with immunoSEQ multiplex PCR; TCRdb holds only in-frame clones, not every one. This table holds some 120,000 clones, approximately 91% found once. CDR1 and CDR2 (germline): SGHRS, YFSETQ. After removal of 4 bases from V and 2 bases from J, the junction contained 7 bases not matched to a gene. The CDR3 is 16 residues long. The receptor's source is a woman aged 18-29 years in good health and CMV-seronegative. The chain joins TRBV5-1 to TRBJ2-3; 10 bases are shared with TRBD2. Material: PBMCs. The CDR3, as DNA: TGCGCCAGCAGCAACTACGGGACTAGCGACACAGATACGCAGTATTTT. Translation gives CASSNYGTSDTDTQYF.